This TCR beta chain derives from a study of T cells in narcolepsy. Germline V lookup: CDR1 ENHRY, CDR2 SYGVKD. The CDR3 totals 16 residues. Trimming stripped 0 bases from V and 7 bases from J, with 16 bases between. Profiled with immunoSEQ multiplex PCR; TCRdb holds only in-frame clones, not every one. Of around 31,000 clones listed, around four fifths are singletons. J is TRBJ1-5 and V is TRBV10-3, with TRBD1 as a possible D gene (6 bases). The origin of this receptor is a human donor with narcolepsy. The sequencing sample was made of CD45RA- memory CD4+ T cells from PBMCs. CDR3 DNA: TGTGCCATCAGTGAGTCGCGAGGGGGTTTGGGGCAGCCCCAGCATTTT. As protein: CAISESRGGLGQPQHF.